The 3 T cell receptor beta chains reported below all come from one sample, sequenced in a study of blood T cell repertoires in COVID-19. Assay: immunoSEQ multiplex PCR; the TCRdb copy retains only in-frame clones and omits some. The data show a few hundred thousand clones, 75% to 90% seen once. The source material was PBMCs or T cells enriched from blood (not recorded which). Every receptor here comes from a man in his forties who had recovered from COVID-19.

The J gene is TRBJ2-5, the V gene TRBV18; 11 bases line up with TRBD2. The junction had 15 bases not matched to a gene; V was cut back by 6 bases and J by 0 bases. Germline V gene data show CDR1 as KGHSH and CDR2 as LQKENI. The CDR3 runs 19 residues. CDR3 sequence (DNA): TGTGCCAGCTCGCCCTTACCCGGGACTAGCGGCCAATACCAAGAGACCCAGTACTTC. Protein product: CASSPLPGTSGQYQETQYF.

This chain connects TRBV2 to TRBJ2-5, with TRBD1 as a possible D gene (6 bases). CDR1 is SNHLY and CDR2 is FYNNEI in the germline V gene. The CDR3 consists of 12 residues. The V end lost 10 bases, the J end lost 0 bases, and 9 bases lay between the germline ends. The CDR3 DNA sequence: TGTGCCACCCGACAGGACCAAGAGACCCAGTACTTC. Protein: CATRQDQETQYF. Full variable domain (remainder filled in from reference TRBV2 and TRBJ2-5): EPEVTQTPSHQVTQMGQEVILRCVPISNHLYFYWYRQILGQKVEFLVSFYNNEISEKSEIFDDQFSVERPDGSNFTLKIRSTKLEDSAMYFCATRQDQETQYFGPGTRLLVL.

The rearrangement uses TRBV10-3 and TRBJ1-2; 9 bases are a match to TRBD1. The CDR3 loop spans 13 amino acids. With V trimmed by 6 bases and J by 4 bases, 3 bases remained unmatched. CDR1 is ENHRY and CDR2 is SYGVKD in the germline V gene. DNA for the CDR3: TGTGCCATCAGCCCGGGACAGGGCTATGGCTACACCTTC. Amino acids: CAISPGQGYGYTF.